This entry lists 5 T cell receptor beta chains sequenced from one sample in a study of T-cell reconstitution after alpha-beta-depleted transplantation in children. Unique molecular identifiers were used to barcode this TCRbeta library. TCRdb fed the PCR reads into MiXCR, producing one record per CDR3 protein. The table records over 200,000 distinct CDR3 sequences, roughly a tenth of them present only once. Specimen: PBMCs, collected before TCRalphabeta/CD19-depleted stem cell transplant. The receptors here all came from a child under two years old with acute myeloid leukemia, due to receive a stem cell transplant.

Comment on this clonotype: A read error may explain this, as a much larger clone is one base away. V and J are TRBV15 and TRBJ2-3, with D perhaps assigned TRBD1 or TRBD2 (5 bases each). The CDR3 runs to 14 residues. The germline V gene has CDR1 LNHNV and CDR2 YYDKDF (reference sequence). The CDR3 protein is CATAGTGSTDAQYF. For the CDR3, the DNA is TGTGCCACCGCAGGGACGGGGAGCACAGATGCGCAGTATTTT. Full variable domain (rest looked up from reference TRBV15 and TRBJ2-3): DAMVIQNPRYQVTQFGKPVTLSCSQTLNHNVMYWYQQKSSQAPKLLFHYYDKDFNNEADTPDNFQSRRPNTSFCFLDIRSPGLGDTAMYLCATAGTGSTDAQYFGPGTRLTVL.

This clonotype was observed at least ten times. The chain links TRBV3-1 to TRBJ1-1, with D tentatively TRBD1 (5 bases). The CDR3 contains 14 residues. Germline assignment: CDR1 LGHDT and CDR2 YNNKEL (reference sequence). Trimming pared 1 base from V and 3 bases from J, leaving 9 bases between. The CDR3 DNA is TGTGCCAGCAGCCAAGGTCGGGGGGACACTGAAGCTTTCTTT. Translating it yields CASSQGRGDTEAFF.

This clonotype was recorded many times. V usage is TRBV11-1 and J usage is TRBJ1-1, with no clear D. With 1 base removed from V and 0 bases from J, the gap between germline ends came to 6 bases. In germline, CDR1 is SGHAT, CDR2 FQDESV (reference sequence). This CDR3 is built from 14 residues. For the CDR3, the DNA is TGTGCCAGCAGCTTAGACGGGATGAACACTGAAGCTTTCTTT. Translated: CASSLDGMNTEAFF.

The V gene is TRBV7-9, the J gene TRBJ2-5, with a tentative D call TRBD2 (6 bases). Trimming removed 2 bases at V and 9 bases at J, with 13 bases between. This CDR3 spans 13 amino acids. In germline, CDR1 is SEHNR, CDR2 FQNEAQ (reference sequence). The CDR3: CASSLLGGESQYF. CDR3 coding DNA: TGTGCCAGCAGCTTACTCGGCGGGGAGTCCCAGTACTTC.

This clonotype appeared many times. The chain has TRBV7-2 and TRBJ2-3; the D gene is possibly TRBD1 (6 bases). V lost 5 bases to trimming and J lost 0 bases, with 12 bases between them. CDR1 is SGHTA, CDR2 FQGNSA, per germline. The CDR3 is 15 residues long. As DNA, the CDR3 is TGTGCCAGCAGCCGAGCCAGGGGTAGCACAGATACGCAGTATTTT. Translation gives CASSRARGSTDTQYF.